Below, 8 T cell receptor beta chains from the same sample are listed, as sequenced in a study of cytomegalovirus exposure and HLA in healthy donors. This PCR relied on a set of 60 Vbeta primers and 13 Jbeta primers. Sequenced by immunoSEQ multiplex PCR; TCRdb stores in-frame clones only, minus some. This sample has around 150,000 clones; 80% to 85% occur once, and the top ten carry around 9%. The sequencing input was PBMCs. The receptors come from a male donor in good health and CMV-seropositive.

This clone was seen just once. The chain is built from TRBV28 and TRBJ1-2, with 7 nucleotides matching TRBD1. The ends lost 4 bases at V and 8 bases at J; junction bases unmatched: 4. Germline CDR1 and CDR2: MDHEN and SYDVKM. The CDR3 has 12 residues. The CDR3 loop is CASSSDRDGYTF. The CDR3 nucleotides read TGTGCCAGCAGTTCTGACAGGGACGGCTACACCTTC.

In the case of this clone: Other nucleotide sequences in the sample specify the same CDR3. The chain has TRBV9 and TRBJ2-7; 9 bases fit TRBD2. The CDR3 is 15 amino acids. V was pared by 1 base and J by 1 base, with 3 bases of the junction left unmatched. Germline CDR1 and CDR2: SGDLS and YYNGEE. In DNA, the CDR3 is TGTGCCAGCAGCGTAAATAGCGGGAGTTCCTACGAGCAGTACTTC. It translates to CASSVNSGSSYEQYF.

The chain carries TRBV10-3 and TRBJ1-1; 7 positions agree with TRBD1. This CDR3 region has 14 residues. The junction had 6 bases not matched to a gene; V was cut back by 6 bases and J by 2 bases. In germline, CDR1 is ENHRY, CDR2 SYGVKD. The CDR3 region has the DNA TGTGCCATCAGCCCCGGACAGGCCAACACTGAAGCTTTCTTT. Translated, it gives CAISPGQANTEAFF.

This rearrangement joins TRBV9 to TRBJ1-1; no firm D call. Germline assignment: CDR1 SGDLS and CDR2 YYNGEE. The V gene lost 4 bases and the J gene lost 0 bases, with 16 bases spanning the gap. CDR3 length equals 16 residues. CDR3 sequence reads: CASSPREEKMNTEAFF. CDR3 nucleotide sequence: TGTGCCAGCAGCCCGCGGGAGGAGAAGATGAACACTGAAGCTTTCTTT.

This rearrangement joins TRBV16 to TRBJ2-7, with D unclear. The CDR3 runs to 15 residues. Germline V gene data show CDR1 as KGHSY and CDR2 as FQNENV. With 2 bases removed from V and 4 bases from J, the gap between germline ends came to 15 bases. CDR3 sequence reads: CASSQEFSYPYEQYF. The DNA for the CDR3 is TGTGCCAGCAGCCAAGAGTTTTCCTACCCTTACGAGCAGTACTTC.

This clone was seen once. The chain joins TRBV2 to TRBJ2-3, with D possibly matching TRBD1 (6 bases). Germline values: CDR1 SNHLY, CDR2 FYNNEI. CDR3 size: 16 residues. The ends were cut back, 6 bases at V and 0 bases at J, with 16 bases in the middle. CDR3 region: CASRGRGSSSTDTQYF. The CDR3 bases are TGTGCCAGCAGGGGCAGGGGCTCCTCTAGCACAGATACGCAGTATTTT.

The DNA of the CDR3 is TGTGCCAGCAGCTTAAACAGAAACAATGAGCAGTTCTTC. Its protein is CASSLNRNNEQFF. This sequence joins TRBV7-8 and TRBJ2-1; D is unresolved. This CDR3 has 13 residues. V lost 2 bases and J 5 bases, leaving 7 bases between the germline ends. The germline V gene has CDR1 SGHVS and CDR2 FQNEAQ.

The chain uses TRBV10-1 and TRBJ2-1; 11 nucleotides agree with TRBD2. V trimming: 2 bases; J trimming: 1 base; junction bases outside the gene matches: 7. This CDR3 contains 18 residues. Germline loops: CDR1 WNHNN, CDR2 SYGVQD (reference sequence). The CDR3 spells CASSEGSGGAQSYNEQFF. CDR3 nucleotide sequence: TGCGCCAGCAGTGAGGGTAGCGGGGGGGCCCAGTCCTACAATGAGCAGTTCTTC.